The 27 T cell receptor beta chains below were found in one sample sequenced in a study of cytomegalovirus exposure and HLA in healthy donors. The PCR made use of 60 Vbeta and 13 Jbeta primers. The protocol was immunoSEQ multiplex PCR, while the TCRdb copy is restricted to in-frame clones and leaves out a portion. The data show hundreds of thousands of clones, around two thirds seen once. Source material: PBMCs. Receptors originate from a female donor in good health and CMV-seronegative.

The genes are TRBV12-5 and TRBJ2-3; 7 bases are shared with TRBD2. CDR3 size: 17 residues. V dropped 4 bases and J dropped 5; count of bases not matched to a gene: 15. Germline V gene sequence: CDR1 LGHNT, CDR2 FRNRAP. CDR3 in amino acids: CASGSPLVAGVGDTQYF. The CDR3 nucleotides read TGTGCTAGTGGTTCGCCCTTGGTGGCGGGAGTCGGAGATACGCAGTATTTT.

The chain uses TRBV9 and TRBJ2-1; tentatively, D is TRBD2 (6 bases). The ends were cut back, 2 bases at V and 4 bases at J, with 13 bases in the middle. The germline V gene encodes CDR1 SGDLS and CDR2 YYNGEE. This CDR3 has 15 residues. CDR3 loop: CASSVGGTIYNEQFF. The CDR3 coding sequence is TGTGCCAGCAGCGTTGGAGGGACGATATACAATGAGCAGTTCTTC.

CDR3 sequence reads: CASSVVAGGPSDTQYF. CDR3 sequence (DNA): TGTGCCAGCAGCGTAGTAGCGGGAGGACCCTCGGATACGCAGTATTTT. The chain links TRBV9 to TRBJ2-3; TRBD2 matches 10 bases. After removal of 0 bases from V and 6 bases from J, the junction contained 7 bases not matched to a gene. Germline V gene sequence: CDR1 SGDLS, CDR2 YYNGEE. The CDR3 has 16 residues.

Details on this clone: At one end, the junction sequence differs from germline, possibly due to a read error. Other DNA sequences in the same sample also yield this CDR3. This chain connects TRBV7-2 to TRBJ2-7; TRBD2 aligns across 13 bases. This CDR3 is built from 15 residues. Germline V gene sequence: CDR1 SGHTA, CDR2 FQGNSA. CDR3 protein: CASSVGLAGTYEQYF. For the CDR3, the DNA is TGCGCCAGCAGCGTGGGACTAGCGGGGACCTACGAGCAGTACTTC.

The V call is TRBV11-2, the J call TRBJ2-1; a weak D match, TRBD2 (6 bases). This CDR3 has 16 residues. Germline V lookup: CDR1 SGHAT, CDR2 FQNNGV. The V end lost 3 bases, the J end lost 6 bases, and 18 bases lay between the germline ends. CDR3 residues: CASSLTGLKLLNEQFF. CDR3 DNA: TGTGCCAGCAGCTTGACGGGACTTAAACTTCTCAATGAGCAGTTCTTC.

The V gene is TRBV6-6, the J gene TRBJ2-2; the D gene is possibly TRBD1 (5 bases). The CDR3 loop spans 12 amino acids. Trimming pared 9 bases from V and 5 bases from J, leaving 10 bases between. Germline CDR1 MNHNY, CDR2 SVGAGI (reference sequence). This CDR3 is CASKGVTGELFF. CDR3 DNA sequence: TGTGCCAGTAAAGGGGTGACCGGGGAGCTGTTTTTT.

The J gene is TRBJ1-1, the V gene TRBV7-2; D remains unclear. From germline, CDR1 is SGHTA and CDR2 FQGNSA. V lost 5 bases and J lost 4, with 11 bases in between. The CDR3 contains 13 residues. DNA of the CDR3: TGTGCCAGCAGCGTGGACGGGAGCACTGAAGCTTTCTTT. It encodes CASSVDGSTEAFF.

V gene TRBV5-1 combines with J gene TRBJ1-1; maybe TRBD1 (6 bases). This CDR3 is built from 15 residues. V lost 1 base and J lost 4, with 14 bases in between. CDR1 and CDR2 (germline): SGHRS, YFSETQ. The CDR3 loop reads CASSLIQGRGTEAFF. CDR3 nucleotide sequence: TGCGCCAGCAGCTTGATCCAGGGGAGGGGCACTGAAGCTTTCTTT.

The chain carries TRBV19 and TRBJ2-7; D is unresolved. This CDR3 is 11 amino acids long. Germline lookup yields CDR1 LNHDA and CDR2 SQIVND (reference sequence). V lost 6 bases and J 3 bases, leaving 6 bases between the germline ends. The CDR3 protein is CASSRGYEQYF. CDR3 DNA: TGTGCCAGTAGCCGAGGCTACGAGCAGTACTTC. The whole variable domain, remainder taken from reference TRBV19 and TRBJ2-7, is DGGITQSPKYLFRKEGQNVTLSCEQNLNHDAMYWYRQDPGQGLRLIYYSQIVNDFQKGDIAEGYSVSREKKESFPLTVTSAQKNPTAFYLCASSRGYEQYFGPGTRLTVT.

The chain carries TRBV2 and TRBJ2-5; 8 bases fit TRBD1. The assigned J gene may be wrong: the sequence end matches TRBJ2-7 better. The CDR3 consists of 15 residues. Germline V lookup: CDR1 SNHLY, CDR2 FYNNEI. CDR3 sequence reads: CASSRDRMNSYEQYF. The CDR3 bases are TGTGCCAGCAGTAGGGACAGGATGAACTCCTACGAGCAGTACTTC.

The gene calls are TRBV7-8 and TRBJ2-5; TRBD2 aligns across 7 bases. The V gene's germline CDR1 is SGHVS and CDR2 FQNEAQ. The CDR3 runs 15 residues. V shed 8 bases and J 1 base; nucleotides not matched to a gene: 10. Written as DNA, the CDR3 is TGTGCCAGCCTTCGGGGCGGGAGCGGCCAAGAGACCCAGTACTTC. It yields the protein CASLRGGSGQETQYF.

The CDR3 sequence is CASSFGTSGTYEQYF. In DNA form, the CDR3 reads TGTGCCAGCAGCTTTGGGACTAGCGGTACCTACGAGCAGTACTTC. The chain couples TRBV7-8 to TRBJ2-7, with 11 bases aligning to TRBD2. Germline trimming cut 3 bases from V and 2 bases from J; bases unmatched to any gene: 3. This CDR3 is built from 15 residues. CDR1 is SGHVS and CDR2 is FQNEAQ in the germline V gene.

This clone was found a few times. The chain employs TRBV5-1 and TRBJ2-3; 9 bases are shared with TRBD1. The CDR3 contains 14 residues. Germline V gene sequence: CDR1 SGHRS, CDR2 YFSETQ. The trim removed 7 bases at V and 1 base at J, leaving 4 bases unmatched. This chain's CDR3 is CASGTGGGTDTQYF. Written as DNA, the CDR3 is TGCGCCAGCGGAACAGGGGGCGGCACAGATACGCAGTATTTT. The full variable domain, with the rest looked up from reference TRBV5-1 and TRBJ2-3, is KAGVTQTPRYLIKTRGQQVTLSCSPISGHRSVSWYQQTPGQGLQFLFEYFSETQRNKGNFPGRFSGRQFSNSRSEMNVSTLELGDSALYLCASGTGGGTDTQYFGPGTRLTVL.

J is TRBJ2-5 and V is TRBV10-1, with 8 bases aligning to TRBD1. The ends lost 3 bases at V and 4 bases at J; junction bases unmatched: 13. The CDR3 covers 17 residues. CDR1 is WNHNN and CDR2 is SYGVQD in the germline V gene (reference sequence). The CDR3 sequence: CASSEGAGTGIGETQYF. The CDR3 coding sequence is TGCGCCAGCAGTGAAGGGGCCGGGACAGGTATCGGAGAGACCCAGTACTTC.

J is TRBJ2-7 and V is TRBV2; D might be TRBD1 (6 bases). V lost 8 bases, J lost 0 bases, and 11 bases lay in between. This CDR3 has 13 amino acids. CDR1 and CDR2 from the germline V gene are SNHLY and FYNNEI. The CDR3 loop is CASSGHSSYEQYF. The DNA of the CDR3 is TGTGCCAGCTCGGGACATAGCTCCTACGAGCAGTACTTC.

The chain uses TRBV4-1 and TRBJ2-4, with 8 bases aligning to TRBD2. This CDR3 region has 16 residues. V was clipped by 0 bases and J by 8 bases; unmatched bases: 9. Per germline, CDR1 MGHRA and CDR2 YSYEKL. Here the CDR3 DNA reads TGCGCCAGCAGCCAAGATGAGAGTAGCGGGATTTACATTCAGTACTTC. Translated: CASSQDESSGIYIQYF.

The chain joins TRBV15 to TRBJ2-1, with a tentative D call TRBD2 (5 bases). Between the trimmed V and J ends, which lost 1 base and 6 bases, there was a span of 16 bases. The CDR3 runs to 16 residues. In germline, CDR1 is LNHNV, CDR2 YYDKDF (reference sequence). The CDR3 spells CATSRGLRLAINEQFF. CDR3 bases: TGTGCCACCAGCAGAGGTTTAAGGCTAGCAATCAATGAGCAGTTCTTC.

V usage is TRBV6-1 and J usage is TRBJ1-2; D is unresolved. The CDR3 totals 12 residues. V lost 1 base and J lost 14, with 14 bases in between. Germline lookup yields CDR1 MNHNS and CDR2 SASEGT. In DNA, the CDR3 is TGTGCCAGCAGTGAAGAGTTTGGGCTATTAACCTTC. Its protein is CASSEEFGLLTF.

V and J are TRBV14 and TRBJ2-7; weak D call: TRBD2 (6 bases). This CDR3 contains 15 residues. CDR1 is SGHDN and CDR2 is FVKESK in the germline V gene. The germline V and J ends were trimmed by 0 bases and 6 bases, with 15 bases remaining between them. The CDR3 spells CASSQERVSGREQYF. The DNA of the CDR3 is TGTGCCAGCAGCCAAGAACGAGTCAGCGGGCGCGAGCAGTACTTC.

CDR3 sequence: CASSLAGTSEETQYF. In nucleotides, the CDR3 is TGTGCCAGCAGCTTAGCCGGGACTAGCGAAGAGACCCAGTACTTC. The chain combines TRBV11-2 with TRBJ2-5; 10 nucleotides match TRBD2. V lost 1 base to trimming and J lost 3 bases; unmatched junction nucleotides: 2. Looked up from germline, CDR1 is SGHAT and CDR2 is FQNNGV. This CDR3 is built from 15 residues.

This sequence joins TRBV19 and TRBJ2-5; TRBD1 matches 7 bases. J was trimmed by 2 bases and V by 5 bases; bases with no gene match: 5. The CDR3 length is 14 residues. From germline, CDR1 is LNHDA and CDR2 SQIVND (reference sequence). The CDR3 loop is CASSSTGLQETQYF. DNA for the CDR3: TGTGCCAGTAGTTCGACAGGGTTACAAGAGACCCAGTACTTC.

The V call is TRBV5-4, the J call TRBJ2-3; 11 bases agree with TRBD2. Germline V gene sequence: CDR1 SGHNT, CDR2 YYREEE (reference sequence). There are 17 residues in the CDR3. V lost 0 bases, J lost 3 bases, and 6 bases stayed unmatched. CDR3 sequence reads: CASSLDSGRASTDTQYF. The CDR3 nucleotides are TGTGCCAGCAGCTTGGATAGCGGGAGGGCCTCGACAGATACGCAGTATTTT.

The chain combines TRBV5-1 with TRBJ2-7, with D possibly TRBD1 on 6 matching bases. Trimming shortened V by 4 bases and J by 2 bases, and 16 bases separated the two germline ends. CDR1 SGHRS and CDR2 YFSETQ come from the germline V gene. The CDR3 is 15 amino acids. The DNA for the CDR3 is TGCGCCAGCAGCCCGTACAGGGTTAAGGCCTACGAGCAGTACTTC. Its translation is CASSPYRVKAYEQYF.

The chain links TRBV5-4 to TRBJ2-2, with 10 bases aligning to TRBD2. Losses at the gene ends were 4 bases for V and 5 bases for J; bases not matched to a gene: 5. Germline V gives CDR1 SGHNT, CDR2 YYREEE (reference sequence). There are 15 residues in the CDR3. CDR3 bases: TGTGCCAGCAGCCCTAGCGGGAGCGCTACCGGGGAGCTGTTTTTT. It specifies CASSPSGSATGELFF.

The gene calls are TRBV11-2 and TRBJ1-2; D unresolved. Trimming left V 4 bases short and J 7 bases short, with 16 bases between. Germline CDR1 SGHAT, CDR2 FQNNGV. The length of the CDR3 is 14 residues. CDR3 sequence: CASSSRISGSGYTF. CDR3 coding DNA: TGTGCCAGCAGCTCCCGAATCTCGGGATCTGGCTACACCTTC.

The CDR3 here is CASSKDPGGLDEQYF. As DNA, the CDR3 is TGTGCCAGCAGCAAAGACCCAGGGGGCTTGGACGAGCAGTACTTC. The chain employs TRBV21-1 and TRBJ2-7; the table's D call of TRBD1 was not tested on the DNA. TRBV21-1 is a pseudogene segment. The CDR3 consists of 15 residues.

Concerning this clone: Other DNA sequences in this specimen translate into the identical CDR3. This CDR3 reads CASSPSGETQYF. The CDR3 DNA is TGTGCCAGCTCACCCTCAGGAGAGACCCAGTACTTC. V is TRBV18 and J is TRBJ2-5; D is unresolved. The length of the CDR3 is 12 residues. Germline assignment: CDR1 KGHSH and CDR2 LQKENI. Trimming removed 3 bases from V and 4 bases from J, with 6 bases in between.